This T cell receptor beta chain stems from a study of technical replicates of blood from a handful of donors. The protocol was immunoSEQ multiplex PCR, while the TCRdb copy is restricted to in-frame clones and leaves out a portion. The data show about 14,000 clones, roughly 80% seen once. V lost 4 bases to trimming and J lost 5 bases; unmatched junction nucleotides: 1. The germline V gene has CDR1 MNHEY and CDR2 SVGAGI. The CDR3 spans 14 residues. The sequence was obtained from a human donor in good health. V and J are TRBV6-5 and TRBJ2-5, with 13 bases fitting TRBD2. Sequenced sample: PBMCs. As DNA, the CDR3 is TGTGCCAGCAGTTTACTAGCGGGAGGGGAGACCCAGTACTTC. This sequence encodes CASSLLAGGETQYF.